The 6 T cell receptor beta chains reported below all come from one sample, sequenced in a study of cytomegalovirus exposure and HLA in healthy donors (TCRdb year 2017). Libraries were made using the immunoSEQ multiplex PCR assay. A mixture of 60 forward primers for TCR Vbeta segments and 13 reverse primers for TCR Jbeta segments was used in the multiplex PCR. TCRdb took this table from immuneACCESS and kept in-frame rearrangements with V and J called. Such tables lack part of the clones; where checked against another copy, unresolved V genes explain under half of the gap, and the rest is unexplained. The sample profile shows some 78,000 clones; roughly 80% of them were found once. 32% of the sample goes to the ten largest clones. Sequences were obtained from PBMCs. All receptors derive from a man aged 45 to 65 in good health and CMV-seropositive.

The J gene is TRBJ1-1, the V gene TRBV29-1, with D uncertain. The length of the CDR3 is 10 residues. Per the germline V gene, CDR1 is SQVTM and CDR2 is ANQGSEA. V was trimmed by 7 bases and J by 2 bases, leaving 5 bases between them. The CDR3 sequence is CSAYNTEAFF. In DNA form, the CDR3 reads TGCAGCGCCTATAACACTGAAGCTTTCTTT.

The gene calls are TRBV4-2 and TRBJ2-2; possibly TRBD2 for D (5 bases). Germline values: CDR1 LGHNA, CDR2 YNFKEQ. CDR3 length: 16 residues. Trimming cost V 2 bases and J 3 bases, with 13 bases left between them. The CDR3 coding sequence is TGTGCCAGCAGCCAATTCAGTATCGGGGACACCGGGGAGCTGTTTTTT. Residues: CASSQFSIGDTGELFF.

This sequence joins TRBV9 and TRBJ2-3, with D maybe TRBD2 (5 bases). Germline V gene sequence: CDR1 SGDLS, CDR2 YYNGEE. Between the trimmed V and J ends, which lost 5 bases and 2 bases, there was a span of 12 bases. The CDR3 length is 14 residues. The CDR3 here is CASSGLSPTDTQYF. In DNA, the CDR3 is TGTGCCAGCAGTGGACTCTCCCCCACAGATACGCAGTATTTT.

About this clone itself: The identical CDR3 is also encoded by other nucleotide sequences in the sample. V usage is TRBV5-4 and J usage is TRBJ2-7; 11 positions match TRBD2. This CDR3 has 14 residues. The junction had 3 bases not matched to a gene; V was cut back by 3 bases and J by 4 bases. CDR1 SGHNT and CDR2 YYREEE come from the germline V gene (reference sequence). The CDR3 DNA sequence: TGTGCCAGCAGCTCCGGGACTAGCGGATACGAGCAGTACTTC. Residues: CASSSGTSGYEQYF.

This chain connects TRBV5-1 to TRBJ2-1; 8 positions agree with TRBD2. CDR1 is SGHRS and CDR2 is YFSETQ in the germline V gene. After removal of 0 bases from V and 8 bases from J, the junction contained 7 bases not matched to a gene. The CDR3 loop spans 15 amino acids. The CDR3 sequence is CASSLASREGYEQFF. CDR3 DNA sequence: TGCGCCAGCAGCTTGGCCAGTCGGGAGGGCTATGAGCAGTTCTTC.

For the CDR3, the DNA is TGTGCCAGCGGGAGACAGGGAAATAATTCACCCCTCCACTTT. Amino acids: CASGRQGNNSPLHF. V usage is TRBV2 and J usage is TRBJ1-6; 7 bases are a match to TRBD1. The J segment lost 5 bases and the V segment lost 8 bases, leaving 6 bases of the junction unmatched. Germline lookup yields CDR1 SNHLY and CDR2 FYNNEI. The CDR3 runs to 14 residues.